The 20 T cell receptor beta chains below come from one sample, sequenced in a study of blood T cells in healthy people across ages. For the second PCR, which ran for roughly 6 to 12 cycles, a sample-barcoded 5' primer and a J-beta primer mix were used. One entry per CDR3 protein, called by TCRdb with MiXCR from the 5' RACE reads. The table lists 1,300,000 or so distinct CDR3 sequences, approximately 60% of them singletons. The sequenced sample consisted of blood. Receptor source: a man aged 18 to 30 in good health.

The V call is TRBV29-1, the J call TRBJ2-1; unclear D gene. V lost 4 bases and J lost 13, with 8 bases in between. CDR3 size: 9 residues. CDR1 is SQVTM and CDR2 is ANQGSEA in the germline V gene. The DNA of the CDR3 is TGCAGCGTTGTTTGCATTCAGTTCTTC. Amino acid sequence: CSVVCIQFF.

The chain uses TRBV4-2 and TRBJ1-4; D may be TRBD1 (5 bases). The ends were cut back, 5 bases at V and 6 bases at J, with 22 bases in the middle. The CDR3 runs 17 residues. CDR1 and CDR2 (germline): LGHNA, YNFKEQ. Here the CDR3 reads CASSKPFPLARDEKLFF. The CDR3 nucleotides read TGTGCCAGCAGCAAACCTTTTCCCTTAGCCAGGGATGAAAAACTGTTTTTT.

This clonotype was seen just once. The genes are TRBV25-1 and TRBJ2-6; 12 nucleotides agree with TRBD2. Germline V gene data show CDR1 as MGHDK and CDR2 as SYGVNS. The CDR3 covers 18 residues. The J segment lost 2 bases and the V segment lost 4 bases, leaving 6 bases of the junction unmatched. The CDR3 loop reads CASSGIWTSGAGANVLTF. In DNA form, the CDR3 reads TGTGCCAGCAGTGGTATTTGGACTAGCGGGGCTGGGGCCAACGTCCTGACTTTC.

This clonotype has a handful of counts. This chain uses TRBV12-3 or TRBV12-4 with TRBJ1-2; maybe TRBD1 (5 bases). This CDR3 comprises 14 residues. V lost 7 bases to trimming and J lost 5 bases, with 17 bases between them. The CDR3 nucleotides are TGTGCCAGCACCCCGTCCCAGGGATGGTATGGCTACACCTTC. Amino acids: CASTPSQGWYGYTF.

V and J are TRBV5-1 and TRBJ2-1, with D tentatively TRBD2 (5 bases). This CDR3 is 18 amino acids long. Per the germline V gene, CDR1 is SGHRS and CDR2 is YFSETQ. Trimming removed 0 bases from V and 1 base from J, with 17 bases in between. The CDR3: CASSLALRGASSYNEQFF. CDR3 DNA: TGCGCCAGCAGCTTGGCCCTCCGGGGAGCGTCTTCCTACAATGAGCAGTTCTTC.

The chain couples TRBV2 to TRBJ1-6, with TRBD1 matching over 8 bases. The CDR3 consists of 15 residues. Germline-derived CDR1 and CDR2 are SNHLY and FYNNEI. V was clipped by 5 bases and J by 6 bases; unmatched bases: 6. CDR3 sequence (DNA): TGTGCCAGCAGTACCGGGACAGGAATTAATTCACCCCTCCACTTT. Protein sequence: CASSTGTGINSPLHF.

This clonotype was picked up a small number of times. CDR3 DNA: TGTGCCAGCAGCTTAAATATGGGACTCGGGTTGGAGACCCAGTACTTC. As protein: CASSLNMGLGLETQYF. The rearrangement uses TRBV7-2 and TRBJ2-5, with D perhaps matching TRBD2 (6 bases). The CDR3 sequence is 16 residues long. The ends were cut back, 2 bases at V and 5 bases at J, with 18 bases in the middle. Germline CDR1 SGHTA, CDR2 FQGNSA.

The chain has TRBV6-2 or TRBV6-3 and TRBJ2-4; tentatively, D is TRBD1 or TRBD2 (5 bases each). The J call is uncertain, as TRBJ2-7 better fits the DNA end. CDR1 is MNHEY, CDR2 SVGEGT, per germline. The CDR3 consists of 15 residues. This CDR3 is CASSYTGTYLYEQYF. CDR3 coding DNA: TGTGCCAGCAGTTACACCGGGACCTATCTCTACGAGCAGTACTTC.

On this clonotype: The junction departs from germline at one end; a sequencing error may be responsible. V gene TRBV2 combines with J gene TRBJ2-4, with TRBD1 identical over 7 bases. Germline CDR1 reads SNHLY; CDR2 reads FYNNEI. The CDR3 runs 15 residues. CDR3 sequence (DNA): TGTGCCAGCAGTGACGGACAGGATAGTTGGGGCATTCTGTACTTC. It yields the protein CASSDGQDSWGILYF.

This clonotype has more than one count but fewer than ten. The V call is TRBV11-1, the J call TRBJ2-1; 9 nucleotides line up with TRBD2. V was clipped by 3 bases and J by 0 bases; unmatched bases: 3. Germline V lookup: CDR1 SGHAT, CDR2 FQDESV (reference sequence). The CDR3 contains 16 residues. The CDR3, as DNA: TGTGCCAGCAGCTTTGGGCGGGGGGGCTCCTACAATGAGCAGTTCTTC. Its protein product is CASSFGRGGSYNEQFF.

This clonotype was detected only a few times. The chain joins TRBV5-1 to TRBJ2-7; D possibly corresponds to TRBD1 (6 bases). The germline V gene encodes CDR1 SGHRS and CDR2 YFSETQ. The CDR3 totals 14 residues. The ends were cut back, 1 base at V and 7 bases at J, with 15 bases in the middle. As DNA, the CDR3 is TGCGCCAGCAGCTTGACAGGGTTTACGAGGGAGCAGTACTTC. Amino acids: CASSLTGFTREQYF.

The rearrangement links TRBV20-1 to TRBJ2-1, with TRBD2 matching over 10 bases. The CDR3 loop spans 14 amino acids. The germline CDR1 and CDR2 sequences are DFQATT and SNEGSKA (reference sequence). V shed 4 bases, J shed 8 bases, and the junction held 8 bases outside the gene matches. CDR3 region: CSAINSGGNHEQFF. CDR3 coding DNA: TGCAGTGCTATAAATAGCGGGGGGAATCATGAGCAGTTCTTC.

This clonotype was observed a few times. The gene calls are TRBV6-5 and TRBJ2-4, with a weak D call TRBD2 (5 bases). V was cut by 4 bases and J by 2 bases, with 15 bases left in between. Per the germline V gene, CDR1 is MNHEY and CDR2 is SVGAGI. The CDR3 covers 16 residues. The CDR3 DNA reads TGTGCCAGCAGTTCCTTCGGGGTAGACCCCAAAAACATTCAGTACTTC. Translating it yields CASSSFGVDPKNIQYF.

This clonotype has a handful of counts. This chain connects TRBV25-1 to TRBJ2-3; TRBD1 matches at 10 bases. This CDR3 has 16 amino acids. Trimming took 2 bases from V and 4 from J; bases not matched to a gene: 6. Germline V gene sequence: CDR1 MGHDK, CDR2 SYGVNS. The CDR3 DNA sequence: TGTGCCAGCAGTGAAAACCCGGGACAGGGGTCAGATACGCAGTATTTT. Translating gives CASSENPGQGSDTQYF.

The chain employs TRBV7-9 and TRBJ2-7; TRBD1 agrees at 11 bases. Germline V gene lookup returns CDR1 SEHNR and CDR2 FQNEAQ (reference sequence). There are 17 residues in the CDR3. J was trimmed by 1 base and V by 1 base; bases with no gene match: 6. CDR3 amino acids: CASSLGGTGGLSYEQYF. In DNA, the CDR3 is TGTGCCAGCAGCTTAGGAGGGACAGGGGGTCTTTCCTACGAGCAGTACTTC.

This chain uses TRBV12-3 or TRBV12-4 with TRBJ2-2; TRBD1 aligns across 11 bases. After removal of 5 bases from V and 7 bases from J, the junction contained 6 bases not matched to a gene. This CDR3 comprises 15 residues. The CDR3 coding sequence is TGTGCCAGCAGTATGGACAGGGGGCATGTCGGGGAGCTGTTTTTT. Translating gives CASSMDRGHVGELFF.

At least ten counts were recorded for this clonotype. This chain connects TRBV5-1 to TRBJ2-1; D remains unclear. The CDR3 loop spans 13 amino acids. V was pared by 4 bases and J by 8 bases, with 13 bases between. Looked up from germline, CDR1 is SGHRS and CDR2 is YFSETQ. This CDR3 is CASSHTTSHEQFF. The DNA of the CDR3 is TGCGCCAGCAGCCACACAACCAGCCATGAGCAGTTCTTC.

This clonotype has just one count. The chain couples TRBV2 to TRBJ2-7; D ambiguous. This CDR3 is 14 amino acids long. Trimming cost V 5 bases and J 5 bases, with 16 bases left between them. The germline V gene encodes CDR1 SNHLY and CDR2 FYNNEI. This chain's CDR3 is CASSSVQVLHEQYF. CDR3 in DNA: TGTGCCAGCAGTAGCGTGCAGGTCCTCCACGAGCAGTACTTC.

The CDR3 protein is CASSQTPGQGPNEQFF. In nucleotides, the CDR3 is TGCGCCAGCAGCCAGACCCCGGGACAGGGACCAAATGAGCAGTTCTTC. The V gene is TRBV4-1, the J gene TRBJ2-1, with 9 bases fitting TRBD1. Germline V gene data show CDR1 as MGHRA and CDR2 as YSYEKL. There are 16 residues in the CDR3. V dropped 3 bases and J dropped 7; count of bases not matched to a gene: 10.

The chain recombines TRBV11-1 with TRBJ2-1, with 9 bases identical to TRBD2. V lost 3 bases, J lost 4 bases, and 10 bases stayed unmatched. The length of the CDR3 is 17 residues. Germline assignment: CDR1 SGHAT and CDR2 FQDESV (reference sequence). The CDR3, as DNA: TGTGCCAGCAGCTTTGGCGGCCTAGCGGGAACGTACAATGAGCAGTTCTTC. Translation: CASSFGGLAGTYNEQFF.